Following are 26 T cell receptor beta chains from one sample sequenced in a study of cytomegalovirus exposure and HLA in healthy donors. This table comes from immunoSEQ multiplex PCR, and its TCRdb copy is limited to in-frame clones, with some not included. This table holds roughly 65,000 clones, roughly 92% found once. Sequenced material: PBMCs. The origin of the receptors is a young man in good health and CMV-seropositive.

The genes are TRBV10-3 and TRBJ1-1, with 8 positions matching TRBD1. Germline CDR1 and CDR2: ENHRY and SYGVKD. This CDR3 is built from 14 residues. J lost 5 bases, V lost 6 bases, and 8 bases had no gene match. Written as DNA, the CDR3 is TGTGCCATCAGCGCTACAGGGGGTCGGACTGAAGCTTTCTTT. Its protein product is CAISATGGRTEAFF.

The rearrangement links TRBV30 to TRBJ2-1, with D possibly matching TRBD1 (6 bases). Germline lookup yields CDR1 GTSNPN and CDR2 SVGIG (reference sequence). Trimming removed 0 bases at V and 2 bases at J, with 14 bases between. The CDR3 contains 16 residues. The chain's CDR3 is CAWSVWSRGTYNEQFF. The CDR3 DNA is TGTGCCTGGAGTGTATGGTCCAGGGGCACCTACAATGAGCAGTTCTTC.

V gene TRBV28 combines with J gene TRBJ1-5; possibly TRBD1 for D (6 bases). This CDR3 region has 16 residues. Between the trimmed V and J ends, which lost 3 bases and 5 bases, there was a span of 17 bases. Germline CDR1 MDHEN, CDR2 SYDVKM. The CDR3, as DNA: TGTGCCAGCAGTTTGGCACTCAGGGGTTTAGATCAGCCCCAGCATTTT. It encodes CASSLALRGLDQPQHF.

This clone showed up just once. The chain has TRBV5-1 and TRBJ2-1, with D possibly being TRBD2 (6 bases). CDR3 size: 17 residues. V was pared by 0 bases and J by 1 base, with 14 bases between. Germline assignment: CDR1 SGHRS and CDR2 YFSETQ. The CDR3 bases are TGCGCCAGCAGCTTGGACGGAGGGGTGGGATCCTACAATGAGCAGTTCTTC. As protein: CASSLDGGVGSYNEQFF.

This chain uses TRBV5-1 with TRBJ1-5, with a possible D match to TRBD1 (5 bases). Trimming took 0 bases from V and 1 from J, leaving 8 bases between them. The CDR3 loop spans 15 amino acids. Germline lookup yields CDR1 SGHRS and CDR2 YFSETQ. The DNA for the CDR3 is TGCGCCAGCAGCTTGGAAGGGGCGAGCAATCAGCCCCAGCATTTT. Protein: CASSLEGASNQPQHF. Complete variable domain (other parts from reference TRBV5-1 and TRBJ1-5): KAGVTQTPRYLIKTRGQQVTLSCSPISGHRSVSWYQQTPGQGLQFLFEYFSETQRNKGNFPGRFSGRQFSNSRSEMNVSTLELGDSALYLCASSLEGASNQPQHFGDGTRLSIL.

DNA of the CDR3: TGCAGCGTGCGTACTAGCGGGAGTAAGGGGACCTACGAGCAGTACTTC. Protein sequence: CSVRTSGSKGTYEQYF. This rearrangement joins TRBV29-1 to TRBJ2-7, with 11 bases lining up with TRBD2. CDR1 and CDR2 (germline): SQVTM, ANQGSEA. Trimming at V came to 6 bases and at J to 2 bases, leaving 12 bases not matched to a gene. There are 16 residues in the CDR3.

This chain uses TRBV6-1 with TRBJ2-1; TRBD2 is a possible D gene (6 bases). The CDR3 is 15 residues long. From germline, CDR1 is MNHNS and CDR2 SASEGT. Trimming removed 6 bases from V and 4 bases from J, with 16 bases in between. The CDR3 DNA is TGTGCCAGCAGCGAGGCCGGGACTTCTTACAATGAGCAGTTCTTC. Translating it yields CASSEAGTSYNEQFF.

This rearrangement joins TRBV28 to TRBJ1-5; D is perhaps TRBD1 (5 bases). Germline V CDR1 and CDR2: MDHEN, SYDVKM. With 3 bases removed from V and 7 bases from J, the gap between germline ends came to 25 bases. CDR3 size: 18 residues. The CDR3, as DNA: TGTGCCAGCAGTTTTGAAACAAGACAGCCGCCCCTACTCCAGCCCCAGCATTTT. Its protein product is CASSFETRQPPLLQPQHF.

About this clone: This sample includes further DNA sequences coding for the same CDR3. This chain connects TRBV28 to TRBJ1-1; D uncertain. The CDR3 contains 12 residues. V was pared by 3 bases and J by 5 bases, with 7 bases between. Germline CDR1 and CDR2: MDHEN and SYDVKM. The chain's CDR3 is CASSLVRTEAFF. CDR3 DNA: TGTGCCAGCAGTTTGGTGAGAACTGAAGCTTTCTTT.

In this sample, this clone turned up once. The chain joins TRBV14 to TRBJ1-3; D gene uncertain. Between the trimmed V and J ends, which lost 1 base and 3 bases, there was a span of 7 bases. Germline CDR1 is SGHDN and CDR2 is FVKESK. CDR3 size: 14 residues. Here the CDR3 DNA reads TGTGCCAGCAGCCAAGGCTCCGGTGGAAACACCATATATTTT. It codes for CASSQGSGGNTIYF.

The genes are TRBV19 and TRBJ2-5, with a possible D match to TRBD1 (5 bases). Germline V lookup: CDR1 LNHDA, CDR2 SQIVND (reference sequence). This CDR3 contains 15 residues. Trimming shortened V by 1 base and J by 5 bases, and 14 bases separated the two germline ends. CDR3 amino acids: CASSIAAGILETQYF. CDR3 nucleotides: TGTGCCAGTAGTATAGCGGCAGGGATTTTGGAGACCCAGTACTTC. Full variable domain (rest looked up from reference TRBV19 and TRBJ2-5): DGGITQSPKYLFRKEGQNVTLSCEQNLNHDAMYWYRQDPGQGLRLIYYSQIVNDFQKGDIAEGYSVSREKKESFPLTVTSAQKNPTAFYLCASSIAAGILETQYFGPGTRLLVL.

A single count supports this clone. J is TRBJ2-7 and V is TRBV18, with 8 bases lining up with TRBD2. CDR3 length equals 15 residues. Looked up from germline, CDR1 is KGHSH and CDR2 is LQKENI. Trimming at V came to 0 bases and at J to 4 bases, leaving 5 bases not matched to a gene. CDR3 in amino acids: CASSPPDREGYEQYF. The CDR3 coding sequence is TGTGCCAGCTCACCACCGGACCGGGAGGGTTACGAGCAGTACTTC.

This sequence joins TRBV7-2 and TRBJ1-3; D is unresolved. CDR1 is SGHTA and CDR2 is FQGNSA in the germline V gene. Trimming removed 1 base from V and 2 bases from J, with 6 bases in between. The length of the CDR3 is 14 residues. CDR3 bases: TGTGCCAGCAGCTTAGGTAATGCTGGAAACACCATATATTTT. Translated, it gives CASSLGNAGNTIYF.

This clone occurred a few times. CDR3 nucleotides: TGTGCCAGCAGTGACACTAGCGGGAGTGTAGATACGCAGTATTTT. Translation: CASSDTSGSVDTQYF. The chain has TRBV6-4 and TRBJ2-3, with 11 bases fitting TRBD2. The length of the CDR3 is 15 residues. Germline trimming cut 2 bases from V and 5 bases from J; bases unmatched to any gene: 3. Germline V gene sequence: CDR1 MRHNA, CDR2 SNTAGT.

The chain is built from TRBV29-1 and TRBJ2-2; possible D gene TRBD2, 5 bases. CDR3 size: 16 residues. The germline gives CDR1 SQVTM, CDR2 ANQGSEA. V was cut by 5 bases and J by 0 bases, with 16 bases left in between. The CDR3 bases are TGCAGCGTTCGAAGTTTTGGGAGAACGAACACCGGGGAGCTGTTTTTT. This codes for CSVRSFGRTNTGELFF.

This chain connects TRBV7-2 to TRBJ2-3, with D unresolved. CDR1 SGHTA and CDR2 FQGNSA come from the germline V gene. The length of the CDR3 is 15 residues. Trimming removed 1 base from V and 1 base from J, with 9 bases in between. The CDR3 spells CASSLVGGGTDTQYF. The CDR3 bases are TGTGCCAGCAGCTTAGTTGGCGGCGGCACAGATACGCAGTATTTT.

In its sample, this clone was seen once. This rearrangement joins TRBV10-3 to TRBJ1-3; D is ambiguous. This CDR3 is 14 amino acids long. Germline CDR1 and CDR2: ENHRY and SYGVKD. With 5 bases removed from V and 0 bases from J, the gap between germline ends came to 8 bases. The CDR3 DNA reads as TGTGCCATCAGTAATACTAGCTCTGGAAACACCATATATTTT. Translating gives CAISNTSSGNTIYF.

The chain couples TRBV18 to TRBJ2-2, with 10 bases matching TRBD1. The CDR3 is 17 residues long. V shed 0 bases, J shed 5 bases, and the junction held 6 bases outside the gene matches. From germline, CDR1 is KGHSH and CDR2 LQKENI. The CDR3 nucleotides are TGTGCCAGCTCACCACCGGGGACAGGGGCAGGGACCGGGGAGCTGTTTTTT. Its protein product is CASSPPGTGAGTGELFF.

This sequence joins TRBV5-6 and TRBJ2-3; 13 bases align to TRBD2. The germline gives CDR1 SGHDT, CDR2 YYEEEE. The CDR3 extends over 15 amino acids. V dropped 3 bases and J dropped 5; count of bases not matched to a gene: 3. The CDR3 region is CASSSRTSGRDTQYF. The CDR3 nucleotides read TGTGCCAGCAGCTCCCGGACTAGCGGGAGAGATACGCAGTATTTT.

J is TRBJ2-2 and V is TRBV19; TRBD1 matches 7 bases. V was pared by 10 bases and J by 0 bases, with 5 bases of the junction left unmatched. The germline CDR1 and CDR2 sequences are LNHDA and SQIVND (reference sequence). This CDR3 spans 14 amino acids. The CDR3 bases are TGTGCCACAAAAGACAGGGCGAACACCGGGGAGCTGTTTTTT. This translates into CATKDRANTGELFF.

This CDR3 is CASTETVYSEAFF. DNA of the CDR3: TGCGCCAGCACAGAAACAGTCTATTCTGAAGCTTTCTTT. The chain recombines TRBV5-1 with TRBJ1-1; D not certain. V gave up 6 bases and J gave up 6 bases, with 15 bases separating them. Germline V gene sequence: CDR1 SGHRS, CDR2 YFSETQ. The CDR3 is 13 amino acids. The entire variable domain, with the rest obtained from reference TRBV5-1 and TRBJ1-1, is as follows: KAGVTQTPRYLIKTRGQQVTLSCSPISGHRSVSWYQQTPGQGLQFLFEYFSETQRNKGNFPGRFSGRQFSNSRSEMNVSTLELGDSALYLCASTETVYSEAFFGQGTRLTVV.

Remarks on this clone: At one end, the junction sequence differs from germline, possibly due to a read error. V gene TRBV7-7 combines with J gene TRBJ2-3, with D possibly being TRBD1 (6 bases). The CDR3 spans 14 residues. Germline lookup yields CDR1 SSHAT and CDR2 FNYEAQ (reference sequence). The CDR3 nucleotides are TGTGCTAGCACCCGTGGGGGCCCCACAGATACGCAGTATTTT. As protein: CASTRGGPTDTQYF.

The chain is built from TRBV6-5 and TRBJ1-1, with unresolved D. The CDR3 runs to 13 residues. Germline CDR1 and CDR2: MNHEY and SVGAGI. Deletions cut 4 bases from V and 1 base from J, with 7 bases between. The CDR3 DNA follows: TGTGCCAGCAGTTTATCCGGGAACACTGAAGCTTTCTTT. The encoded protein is CASSLSGNTEAFF.

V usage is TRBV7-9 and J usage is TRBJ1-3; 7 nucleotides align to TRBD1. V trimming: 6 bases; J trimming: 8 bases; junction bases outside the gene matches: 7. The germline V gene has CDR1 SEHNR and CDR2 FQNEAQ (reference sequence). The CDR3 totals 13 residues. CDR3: CASRVEQGYTIYF. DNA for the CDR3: TGTGCCAGCAGGGTGGAACAGGGGTACACCATATATTTT.

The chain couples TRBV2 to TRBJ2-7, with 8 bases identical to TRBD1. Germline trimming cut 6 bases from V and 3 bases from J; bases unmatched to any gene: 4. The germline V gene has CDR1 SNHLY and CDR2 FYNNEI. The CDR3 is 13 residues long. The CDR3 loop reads CASRGTGNYEQYF. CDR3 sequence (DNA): TGTGCCAGCAGAGGGACAGGAAACTACGAGCAGTACTTC. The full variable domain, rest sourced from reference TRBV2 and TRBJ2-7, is EPEVTQTPSHQVTQMGQEVILRCVPISNHLYFYWYRQILGQKVEFLVSFYNNEISEKSEIFDDQFSVERPDGSNFTLKIRSTKLEDSAMYFCASRGTGNYEQYFGPGTRLTVT.

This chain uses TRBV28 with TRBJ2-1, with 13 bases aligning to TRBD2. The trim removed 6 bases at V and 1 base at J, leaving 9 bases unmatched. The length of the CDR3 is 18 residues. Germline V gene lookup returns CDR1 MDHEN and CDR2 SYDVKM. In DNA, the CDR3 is TGTGCCAGCAGCGGGACTAGCGGGATACAGCGGTCCTACAATGAGCAGTTCTTC. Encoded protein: CASSGTSGIQRSYNEQFF.